This T cell receptor (beta chain) was identified during a study of OX40 agonist ivuxolimab in advanced cancers. CDR1 LNHDA and CDR2 SQIVND come from the germline V gene (reference sequence). This CDR3 spans 15 amino acids. J was trimmed by 4 bases and V by 7 bases; bases with no gene match: 11. The data were produced by immunoSEQ multiplex PCR, yet TCRdb's version contains in-frame clones alone and is incomplete. The table shows about 33,000 clones, with around 74% occurring only once. V gene TRBV19 combines with J gene TRBJ1-2; 8 nucleotides line up with TRBD1. This TCR was recovered from an adult with an advanced solid tumor such as melanoma, head and neck, liver or kidney cancer. The material sequenced was CD4+ or CD8+ T cells sorted from blood, taken in a trial of the OX40 agonist ivuxolimab. The DNA of the CDR3 is TGTGCCAGTATGGGGTCCCCCAGGGGGCTCTATGGCTACACCTTC. This gives the protein CASMGSPRGLYGYTF.